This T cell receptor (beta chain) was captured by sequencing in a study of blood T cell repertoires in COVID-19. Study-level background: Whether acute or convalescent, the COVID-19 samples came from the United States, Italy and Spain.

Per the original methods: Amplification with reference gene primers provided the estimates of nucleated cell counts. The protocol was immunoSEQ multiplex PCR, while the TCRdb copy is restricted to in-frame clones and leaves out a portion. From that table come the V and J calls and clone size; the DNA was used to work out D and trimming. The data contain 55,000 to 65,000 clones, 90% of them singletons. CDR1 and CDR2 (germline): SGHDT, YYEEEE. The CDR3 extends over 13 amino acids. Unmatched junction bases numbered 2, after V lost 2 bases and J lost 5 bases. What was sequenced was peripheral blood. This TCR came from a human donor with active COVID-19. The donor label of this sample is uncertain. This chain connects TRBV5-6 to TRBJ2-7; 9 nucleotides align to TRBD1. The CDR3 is CASSFTGGNEQYF. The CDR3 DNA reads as TGTGCCAGCAGCTTCACAGGGGGCAACGAGCAGTACTTC.